The sample holds a few counts of the clone carrying this T cell receptor (beta chain). Germline CDR1 and CDR2: MNHEY and SVGAGI. V lost 6 bases and J lost 5, with 7 bases in between. CDR3 length equals 11 residues. This record belongs to a study of blood T cell repertoires in COVID-19. Produced via immunoSEQ multiplex PCR; TCRdb's table is partial and in-frame only. The data hold over 60,000 clones, with about 88% observed a single time. Sequenced input: peripheral blood. V is TRBV6-5 and J is TRBJ1-1; D is unclear. This TCR was sampled from a man aged 55 to 70 with acute or convalescent COVID-19. CDR3 sequence (DNA): TGTGCCAGCAGCAGAGGGACTGAAGCTTTCTTT. This codes for CASSRGTEAFF.